Shown below are 10 T cell receptor beta chains from a single sample sequenced in a study of long-term antiretroviral therapy in people with HIV. Running of the v3.0 immunoSEQ assay took place at survey level. The repertoire was sequenced with immunoSEQ multiplex PCR; TCRdb's copy has only in-frame clones and lacks some. This sample yields tens of thousands of clones, of which roughly 96% are seen a single time; more than 8% belongs to the top ten. Sequenced material: unsorted PBMCs, taken 5.3 years after starting antiretroviral therapy. These receptor sequences come from a man younger than 45 with HIV.

This clone came up once. The chain has TRBV7-9 and TRBJ2-5, with D perhaps TRBD2 (5 bases). The germline V and J ends were trimmed by 1 base and 4 bases, with 10 bases remaining between them. The CDR3 runs to 14 residues. Germline V gives CDR1 SEHNR, CDR2 FQNEAQ (reference sequence). The CDR3 DNA sequence: TGTGCCAGCAGCTTAGTAGCTAGCTCAGAGACCCAGTACTTC. Its translation is CASSLVASSETQYF.

V gene TRBV14 combines with J gene TRBJ1-1; the match to TRBD1 covers 7 bases. The CDR3 contains 15 residues. Germline values: CDR1 SGHDN, CDR2 FVKESK. The trim removed 2 bases at V and 8 bases at J, leaving 11 bases unmatched. The CDR3 bases are TGTGCCAGCAGCCAAAATCCGGGGACAGCCAGCGAAGCTTTCTTT. Translated: CASSQNPGTASEAFF.

The chain uses TRBV6-5 and TRBJ2-7; 7 bases match TRBD2. V shed 6 bases, J shed 0 bases, and the junction held 8 bases outside the gene matches. The CDR3 consists of 15 residues. CDR1 and CDR2 (germline): MNHEY, SVGAGI. The CDR3 is CASSLSGWSSYEQYF. CDR3 coding DNA: TGTGCCAGCAGCCTTAGCGGGTGGAGCTCCTACGAGCAGTACTTC.

The chain joins TRBV11-2 to TRBJ2-1; a possible D gene is TRBD2 (5 bases). Between the trimmed V and J ends, which lost 1 base and 6 bases, there was a span of 16 bases. The CDR3 has 16 amino acids. Germline-derived CDR1 and CDR2 are SGHAT and FQNNGV. The CDR3 region is CASSLGNLGRRNEQFF. CDR3 coding DNA: TGTGCCAGCAGCTTAGGTAACCTAGGGAGACGCAATGAGCAGTTCTTC. Drawing the rest from reference TRBV11-2 and TRBJ2-1, the complete variable domain is EAGVAQSPRYKIIEKRQSVAFWCNPISGHATLYWYQQILGQGPKLLIQFQNNGVVDDSQLPKDRFSAERLKGVDSTLKIQPAKLEDSAVYLCASSLGNLGRRNEQFFGPGTRLTVL.

V usage is TRBV10-3 and J usage is TRBJ1-2; maybe TRBD1 (5 bases). Germline CDR1 reads ENHRY; CDR2 reads SYGVKD. V lost 8 bases to trimming and J lost 7 bases, with 20 bases between them. The CDR3 consists of 14 residues. This CDR3 reads CAIPGPRGEAGYTF. In nucleotides, the CDR3 is TGTGCCATCCCTGGGCCACGGGGCGAGGCTGGCTACACCTTC.

The V gene is TRBV5-1, the J gene TRBJ1-1, with a weak D call TRBD1 (5 bases). This CDR3 is 12 amino acids long. CDR1 SGHRS and CDR2 YFSETQ come from the germline V gene. Trimming shortened V by 4 bases and J by 2 bases, and 6 bases separated the two germline ends. In DNA form, the CDR3 reads TGCGCCAGCAGCCGGGACAACACTGAAGCTTTCTTT. Translating it yields CASSRDNTEAFF.

The rearrangement links TRBV7-2 to TRBJ1-5; D is perhaps TRBD1 (5 bases). The CDR3 consists of 14 residues. The germline V and J ends were trimmed by 3 bases and 4 bases, with 10 bases remaining between them. Germline V gene sequence: CDR1 SGHTA, CDR2 FQGNSA. CDR3 DNA sequence: TGTGCCAGCAGCTTTGGGGCAGTTAATCAGCCCCAGCATTTT. It specifies CASSFGAVNQPQHF.

DNA for the CDR3: TGCGCCAGCAGCCAAACGTATACAGGGGCTAACTATGGCTACACCTTC. Translation: CASSQTYTGANYGYTF. The genes are TRBV4-1 and TRBJ1-2, with TRBD1 matching 7 bases. The CDR3 is 16 amino acids. The V gene end was trimmed by 2 bases and the J gene end by 0 bases; junction bases not matched to a gene: 6. Germline CDR1 is MGHRA and CDR2 is YSYEKL.

The genes are TRBV5-1 and TRBJ2-1, with TRBD2 identical over 8 bases. The CDR3 runs to 15 residues. The V gene end was trimmed by 0 bases and the J gene end by 4 bases; junction bases not matched to a gene: 3. Germline CDR1 reads SGHRS; CDR2 reads YFSETQ. The CDR3 DNA sequence: TGCGCCAGCAGCTTGGACGGGGGGGGGTACAATGAGCAGTTCTTC. Protein: CASSLDGGGYNEQFF.

The chain recombines TRBV11-2 with TRBJ2-1; no firm D call. Germline-derived CDR1 and CDR2 are SGHAT and FQNNGV. The V gene lost 4 bases and the J gene lost 5 bases, with 6 bases spanning the gap. CDR3 size: 12 residues. In nucleotides, the CDR3 is TGTGCCAGCAGCTCCCCGAACAATGAGCAGTTCTTC. Its protein is CASSSPNNEQFF.